These 32 T cell receptor beta chains originate from one sample sequenced in a study of T cell changes during pregnancy in multiple sclerosis. The assay was immunoSEQ multiplex PCR, and TCRdb's table has in-frame clones only and misses some. The data hold 50,000 or so clones, with around 93% observed a single time. The specimen was peripheral blood, collected in the third trimester of pregnancy. The receptors were sampled from a female donor with multiple sclerosis, enrolled in a pregnancy study.

The chain carries TRBV4-1 and TRBJ2-7; 8 bases match TRBD2. This CDR3 is built from 16 residues. CDR1 and CDR2 (germline): MGHRA, YSYEKL. V shed 3 bases, J shed 1 base, and the junction held 8 bases outside the gene matches. The CDR3 DNA sequence: TGCGCCAGCAGCCAGTTCGAAAGCGGGAGTTCCTACGAGCAGTACTTC. Translation: CASSQFESGSSYEQYF.

The chain recombines TRBV10-3 with TRBJ2-1; 11 nucleotides match TRBD2. This CDR3 region has 16 residues. In germline, CDR1 is ENHRY, CDR2 SYGVKD. With V trimmed by 0 bases and J by 8 bases, 6 bases remained unmatched. The CDR3 is CAISESSSGRLDEQFF. The CDR3, as DNA: TGTGCCATCAGTGAGTCGTCTAGCGGGAGGCTGGATGAGCAGTTCTTC.

The chain employs TRBV5-1 and TRBJ2-1; 8 bases align to TRBD2. The J segment lost 5 bases and the V segment lost 1 base, leaving 23 bases of the junction unmatched. The CDR3 loop spans 21 amino acids. Per germline, CDR1 SGHRS and CDR2 YFSETQ. The CDR3 DNA is TGCGCCAGCAGCTTGAGGGGGTTCACACTAGCGGACATGGACTGGAACAATGAGCAGTTCTTC. The encoded protein is CASSLRGFTLADMDWNNEQFF.

The chain combines TRBV25-1 with TRBJ2-7; D is unresolved. Between the trimmed V and J ends, which lost 5 bases and 5 bases, there was a span of 13 bases. CDR1 MGHDK and CDR2 SYGVNS come from the germline V gene. The CDR3 is 13 amino acids. The CDR3: CASSSGRGHEQYF. The CDR3 DNA reads TGTGCCAGCAGTTCCGGTCGAGGCCACGAGCAGTACTTC.

This clone was observed a single time. The rearrangement uses TRBV19 and TRBJ2-2, with 8 bases fitting TRBD1. The CDR3 loop spans 14 amino acids. Germline V gives CDR1 LNHDA, CDR2 SQIVND (reference sequence). V dropped 7 bases and J dropped 4; count of bases not matched to a gene: 5. The CDR3 sequence is CASIRDRTTGELFF. CDR3 sequence (DNA): TGTGCCAGTATCCGGGACAGGACCACCGGGGAGCTGTTTTTT.

V is TRBV9 and J is TRBJ2-1; 9 bases agree with TRBD2. V lost 1 base, J lost 9 bases, and 14 bases stayed unmatched. Germline V CDR1 and CDR2: SGDLS, YYNGEE. The length of the CDR3 is 17 residues. The CDR3 DNA reads as TGTGCCAGCAGCGTAAGTGAGTCTAGCGGGAAGAGGATTGAGCAGTTCTTC. It specifies CASSVSESSGKRIEQFF.

V gene TRBV10-3 combines with J gene TRBJ2-5; 12 bases fit TRBD2. CDR3 length equals 15 residues. The germline gives CDR1 ENHRY, CDR2 SYGVKD. J was trimmed by 4 bases and V by 8 bases; bases with no gene match: 8. Here the CDR3 DNA reads TGTGCCATCCGAGAGGGACTAGCGGGTGTAGAGACCCAGTACTTC. This encodes CAIREGLAGVETQYF.

The chain joins TRBV2 to TRBJ2-3; TRBD2 matches 7 bases. The CDR3 runs to 14 residues. CDR1 and CDR2 (germline): SNHLY, FYNNEI. The ends lost 4 bases at V and 4 bases at J; junction bases unmatched: 5. CDR3 bases: TGTGCCAGCAGTGTTGCGAGCGGGGCAGATACGCAGTATTTT. Its translation: CASSVASGADTQYF.

The rearrangement uses TRBV2 and TRBJ2-2; 8 bases agree with TRBD2. In germline, CDR1 is SNHLY, CDR2 FYNNEI. The CDR3 consists of 14 residues. The J segment lost 6 bases and the V segment lost 6 bases, leaving 6 bases of the junction unmatched. This CDR3 is CASRITSGPGELFF. The DNA for the CDR3 is TGTGCCAGCAGAATCACTAGCGGTCCCGGGGAGCTGTTTTTT.

This chain connects TRBV27 to TRBJ2-6; 10 positions match TRBD2. The CDR3 has 19 residues. Germline CDR1 is MNHEY and CDR2 is SMNVEV (reference sequence). V was pared by 1 base and J by 2 bases, with 8 bases of the junction left unmatched. The CDR3 DNA reads as TGTGCCAGCAGTTTATTTGGTCTAGCGGGAGAGACTGGGGCCAACGTCCTGACTTTC. This translates into CASSLFGLAGETGANVLTF.

The chain joins TRBV2 to TRBJ2-4, with 11 bases fitting TRBD2. Germline V gives CDR1 SNHLY, CDR2 FYNNEI. The trim removed 3 bases at V and 1 base at J, leaving 5 bases unmatched. The CDR3 is 17 amino acids. This chain's CDR3 is CASSETSGAGAKNIQYF. CDR3 nucleotides: TGTGCCAGCAGTGAGACTAGCGGGGCGGGGGCCAAAAACATTCAGTACTTC.

The chain recombines TRBV28 with TRBJ1-1; the D is unclear. V lost 7 bases and J lost 4, with 16 bases in between. The CDR3 contains 14 residues. Germline V lookup: CDR1 MDHEN, CDR2 SYDVKM. The CDR3 spells CASTPAAAGTEAFF. CDR3 DNA: TGTGCCAGCACCCCGGCCGCGGCGGGCACTGAAGCTTTCTTT.

This clone has just one count. The rearrangement uses TRBV5-4 and TRBJ2-3, with no clear D. The germline V and J ends were trimmed by 1 base and 0 bases, with 12 bases remaining between them. CDR3 length: 16 residues. Germline CDR1 reads SGHNT; CDR2 reads YYREEE (reference sequence). In DNA form, the CDR3 reads TGTGCCAGCAGCTTGATTCACTCTACTAGCACAGATACGCAGTATTTT. It yields the protein CASSLIHSTSTDTQYF.

This chain connects TRBV11-1 to TRBJ2-5; D remains unclear. Trimming cost V 4 bases and J 7 bases, with 7 bases left between them. Germline loops: CDR1 SGHAT, CDR2 FQDESV (reference sequence). CDR3 length equals 11 residues. CDR3 protein: CASSYRGTQYF. DNA for the CDR3: TGTGCCAGCAGCTATCGCGGGACCCAGTACTTC.

The genes are TRBV5-1 and TRBJ2-2, with 7 bases identical to TRBD2. Germline lookup yields CDR1 SGHRS and CDR2 YFSETQ. V shed 5 bases and J 1 base; nucleotides not matched to a gene: 5. The CDR3 is 15 residues long. This CDR3 is CASSEASGNTGELFF. CDR3 sequence (DNA): TGCGCCAGCAGTGAGGCTAGCGGGAACACCGGGGAGCTGTTTTTT.

This chain uses TRBV7-2 with TRBJ1-2; a possible D gene is TRBD1 (5 bases). Trimming removed 5 bases at V and 6 bases at J, with 10 bases between. CDR1 is SGHTA, CDR2 FQGNSA, per germline. The CDR3 sequence is 12 residues long. CDR3 nucleotides: TGTGCCAGCAGCCCAACGGGGGATGGCTACACCTTC. This encodes CASSPTGDGYTF.

The rearrangement uses TRBV4-3 and TRBJ1-1; D gene uncertain. The CDR3 consists of 15 residues. Trimming stripped 2 bases from V and 3 bases from J, with 13 bases between. CDR1 and CDR2 from the germline V gene are LGHNA and YSLEER. Here the CDR3 reads CASSQTGLRDTEAFF. The DNA of the CDR3 is TGCGCCAGCAGCCAAACCGGCCTGAGGGACACTGAAGCTTTCTTT.

The chain recombines TRBV18 with TRBJ2-2; 9 bases line up with TRBD1. V was clipped by 4 bases and J by 3 bases; unmatched bases: 9. This CDR3 spans 17 amino acids. Germline CDR1 is KGHSH and CDR2 is LQKENI. CDR3 sequence: CASSLQRTGVDTGELFF. The CDR3 coding sequence is TGTGCCAGCTCACTACAGAGGACAGGGGTCGACACCGGGGAGCTGTTTTTT.

This clone was found once. V is TRBV5-1 and J is TRBJ2-4; a weak D match, TRBD2 (5 bases). Germline assignment: CDR1 SGHRS and CDR2 YFSETQ. The CDR3 loop spans 16 amino acids. V lost 5 bases, J lost 5 bases, and 20 bases lay in between. CDR3 in DNA: TGCGCCAGCAGTCCTACTAGATCGACCCACCAAAACATTCAGTACTTC. Translating gives CASSPTRSTHQNIQYF.

This clone was observed many times. The chain is built from TRBV19 and TRBJ2-1; 9 nucleotides agree with TRBD2. Trimming cost V 3 bases and J 3 bases; bases outside gene matches: 3. This CDR3 contains 15 residues. Germline V gene lookup returns CDR1 LNHDA and CDR2 SQIVND (reference sequence). CDR3 nucleotides: TGTGCCAGTAGTATGGGACTAGCAGACTACAATGAGCAGTTCTTC. Residues: CASSMGLADYNEQFF.

The chain couples TRBV6-1 to TRBJ2-1; D is undetermined. This CDR3 region has 14 residues. CDR1 and CDR2 (germline): MNHNS, SASEGT. V lost 3 bases and J 7 bases, leaving 13 bases between the germline ends. The CDR3 reads CASSESWAPNEQFF. The DNA of the CDR3 is TGTGCCAGCAGTGAGTCCTGGGCCCCAAATGAGCAGTTCTTC.

The chain has TRBV19 and TRBJ2-2; tentatively, D is TRBD2 (5 bases). The CDR3 length is 12 residues. V lost 1 base to trimming and J lost 8 bases, with 5 bases between them. The V gene's germline CDR1 is LNHDA and CDR2 SQIVND (reference sequence). CDR3 DNA: TGTGCCAGTAGTATAGGAGGGGGGGAGCTGTTTTTT. Protein sequence: CASSIGGGELFF.

The chain has TRBV7-2 and TRBJ1-3; TRBD1 matches 7 bases. Per germline, CDR1 SGHTA and CDR2 FQGNSA. The CDR3 has 19 amino acids. The V and J ends lost 1 base and 0 bases, in that order; junction bases with no gene match: 12. The CDR3 region is CASSLGDSFHVFSGNTIYF. The CDR3 region has the DNA TGTGCCAGCAGCTTAGGGGACAGCTTCCACGTCTTCTCTGGAAACACCATATATTTT. Filled out from reference TRBV7-2 and TRBJ1-3, the complete variable domain reads GAGVSQSPSNKVTEKGKDVELRCDPISGHTALYWYRQSLGQGLEFLIYFQGNSAPDKSGLPSDRFSAERTGGSVSTLTIQRTQQEDSAVYLCASSLGDSFHVFSGNTIYFGEGSWLTVV.

CDR3 nucleotide sequence: TGTGCCACCAGCAGAGTCCAAGCGGGAGGGCCGGGTGAGCAGTACTTC. Translating gives CATSRVQAGGPGEQYF. The chain recombines TRBV15 with TRBJ2-7, with TRBD2 matching over 10 bases. Trimming took 1 base from V and 7 from J; bases not matched to a gene: 10. This CDR3 comprises 16 residues. The germline V gene encodes CDR1 LNHNV and CDR2 YYDKDF (reference sequence).

The genes are TRBV5-1 and TRBJ1-1, with a tentative D call TRBD1 (5 bases). Germline V gives CDR1 SGHRS, CDR2 YFSETQ. The CDR3 contains 14 residues. V lost 1 base and J 4 bases, leaving 11 bases between the germline ends. The CDR3 spells CASSLFQGGTEAFF. CDR3 coding DNA: TGCGCCAGCAGCTTGTTTCAGGGCGGCACTGAAGCTTTCTTT.

This chain connects TRBV30 to TRBJ2-7; D is uncertain. The V and J ends lost 3 bases and 3 bases respectively, with 15 bases between them. This CDR3 is built from 14 residues. CDR1 and CDR2 from the germline V gene are GTSNPN and SVGIG (reference sequence). CDR3 nucleotide sequence: TGTGCCTGGAGCGAGTCGAATCAACTCTACGAGCAGTACTTC. Its translation: CAWSESNQLYEQYF. Using reference TRBV30 and TRBJ2-7 for the parts outside the CDR3, the full variable domain is SQTIHQWPATLVQPVGSPLSLECTVEGTSNPNLYWYRQAAGRGLQLLFYSVGIGQISSEVPQNLSASRPQDRQFILSSKKLLLSDSGFYLCAWSESNQLYEQYFGPGTRLTVT.

The chain combines TRBV29-1 with TRBJ2-2; D not resolved. This CDR3 spans 11 amino acids. V was clipped by 5 bases and J by 4 bases, with 5 bases between them. CDR1 is SQVTM and CDR2 is ANQGSEA in the germline V gene. As DNA, the CDR3 is TGCAGCGTTAGCGTCACCGGGGAGCTGTTTTTT. Its translation is CSVSVTGELFF.

The V gene is TRBV13, the J gene TRBJ2-2; 11 nucleotides match TRBD2. Germline CDR1 and CDR2: PRHDT and FYEKMQ (reference sequence). With 5 bases clipped from V and 4 bases from J, the junction kept 3 bases outside the gene matches. This CDR3 is 15 amino acids long. Here the CDR3 DNA reads TGTGCCAGCAGCGGGGGACTAGCGGCCACCGGGGAGCTGTTTTTT. Encoded protein: CASSGGLAATGELFF.

The gene calls are TRBV19 and TRBJ1-5; 8 bases agree with TRBD1. V lost 4 bases and J lost 4; bases outside the gene matches: 9. The CDR3 consists of 16 residues. CDR1 LNHDA and CDR2 SQIVND come from the germline V gene (reference sequence). The CDR3 protein is CASSTRGRFQNQPQHF. In nucleotides, the CDR3 is TGTGCCAGTAGTACCAGGGGGCGCTTTCAAAATCAGCCCCAGCATTTT.

V gene TRBV9 combines with J gene TRBJ1-2; 11 bases align to TRBD1. The J segment lost 0 bases and the V segment lost 3 bases, leaving 7 bases of the junction unmatched. CDR1 and CDR2 (germline): SGDLS, YYNGEE. The CDR3 sequence is 17 residues long. CDR3 region: CASSGGQGAGANYGYTF. The CDR3 nucleotides are TGTGCCAGCAGCGGAGGACAGGGGGCTGGGGCTAACTATGGCTACACCTTC.

This chain joins TRBV7-6 and TRBJ2-5; 9 bases are shared with TRBD1. CDR1 SGHVS and CDR2 FNYEAQ come from the germline V gene. The V gene end was trimmed by 2 bases and the J gene end by 5 bases; junction bases not matched to a gene: 6. The CDR3 is made up of 15 amino acids. In nucleotides, the CDR3 is TGTGCCAGCAGCTTAACGGACAGGGGTTGGGAGACCCAGTACTTC. Protein: CASSLTDRGWETQYF.

V gene TRBV4-3 combines with J gene TRBJ2-6; D unclear. The CDR3 has 15 residues. CDR1 is LGHNA and CDR2 is YSLEER in the germline V gene. Trimming stripped 3 bases from V and 0 bases from J, with 6 bases between. As DNA, the CDR3 is TGCGCCAGCAGCCAGACTGTCTCTGGGGCCAACGTCCTGACTTTC. This sequence encodes CASSQTVSGANVLTF.